This T cell receptor beta chain was captured by sequencing in a study of blood T cell repertoires in COVID-19. Original analysis: Amplification of reference gene primers was used by the study to estimate nucleated cell counts. Only in-frame clones appear in the TCRdb table, and some are missing; sequencing was by immunoSEQ multiplex PCR. The DNA gave D and trimming, while V, J and clone size come from that table. This table has tens of thousands of clones, 80% to 90% appearing once. While infection was still active, Seattle patients were enrolled and then followed longitudinally. Trimming took 6 bases from V and 4 from J, leaving 27 bases between them. The CDR3 is made up of 18 amino acids. Germline V CDR1 and CDR2: LNHDA, SQIVND (reference sequence).

The receptor comes from a woman in her sixties with COVID-19, enrolled during active disease. The sequencing input was peripheral blood. The chain links TRBV19 to TRBJ1-2; D might be TRBD1 (5 bases). The CDR3 is CASSTKQARGGVGYGYTF. The DNA for the CDR3 is TGTGCCAGTAGCACTAAACAGGCGCGGGGGGGTGTAGGCTATGGCTACACCTTC.